The rows below give T cell receptor beta chains drawn from one sample of a study of control samples from healthy donors and cancer patients. TCRdb's table, derived via immunoSEQ multiplex PCR, lists solely in-frame clones and lacks some. The repertoire consists of tens of thousands of clones, with more than 85% occurring once and the leading ten covering about 4%. Input material: blood. These receptor sequences come from a woman in her forties or fifties in good health. The CDR3 runs from the conserved cysteine through the conserved F or W. The D gene is left open where the match is weak. Rows may omit the clone size; those that give it use once, few, many or a size class.

D,length,V,size,J,CDR3,DNA
-,14,TRBV19,-,TRBJ2-1,CASSIRGFNNEQFF,TGTGCCAGTAGTATTCGGGGGTTCAACAATGAGCAGTTCTTC
-,12,TRBV29-1,-,TRBJ1-1,CSTGSMNTEAFF,TGCAGTACCGGGTCTATGAACACTGAAGCTTTCTTT
-,13,TRBV2,-,TRBJ1-1,CASSVMMNTEAFF,TGTGCCAGCAGCGTGATGATGAACACTGAAGCTTTCTTT
-,15,TRBV4-1,-,TRBJ2-5,CASSQDPGMYETQYF,TGCGCCAGCAGCCAAGATCCGGGAATGTACGAGACCCAGTACTTC
TRBD1,13,TRBV9,-,TRBJ1-3,CASSPRQGATIYF,TGTGCCAGCAGCCCTCGACAGGGGGCGACCATATATTTT
-,14,TRBV28,-,TRBJ1-1,CASSFSIQGTEAFF,TGTGCCAGCAGTTTCAGTATCCAGGGCACTGAAGCTTTCTTT
-,12,TRBV29-1,once,TRBJ2-7,CSVLRGGQEQYF,TGCAGCGTTCTCCGCGGAGGGCAGGAGCAGTACTTC
-,17,TRBV11-2,-,TRBJ2-1,CASTLESGTPTYNEQFF,TGTGCCAGCACCCTCGAGTCCGGCACCCCCACCTACAATGAGCAGTTCTTC
-,13,TRBV19,once,TRBJ1-2,CASSNRAGHGYTF,TGTGCCAGTAGTAACAGGGCCGGGCATGGCTACACCTTC
TRBD1,15,TRBV28,-,TRBJ2-3,CASSLFGQATDTQYF,TGTGCCAGCAGTTTGTTTGGACAGGCCACAGATACGCAGTATTTT
TRBD1,16,TRBV7-9,-,TRBJ2-5,CASSLSTGTGWETQYF,TGTGCCAGCAGCTTAAGTACCGGGACAGGGTGGGAGACCCAGTACTTC
-,16,TRBV7-7,-,TRBJ2-5,CASSRLGTPYQETQYF,TGTGCTAGCAGCCGGTTAGGTACACCGTACCAAGAGACCCAGTACTTC
-,14,TRBV18,-,TRBJ2-3,CASSPGPRTDTQYF,TGTGCCAGCTCACCCGGTCCCCGGACAGATACGCAGTATTTT
-,11,TRBV20-1,-,TRBJ2-7,CSAGPSYEQYF,TGCAGTGCCGGACCGAGCTACGAGCAGTACTTC
TRBD2,16,TRBV29-1,-,TRBJ2-1,CSAQAHPGLGDNEQFF,TGCAGCGCCCAGGCGCACCCGGGACTAGGGGACAATGAGCAGTTCTTC
TRBD1,14,TRBV7-9,-,TRBJ1-4,CASSRGQGNEKLFF,TGTGCCAGCAGCCGGGGACAGGGAAATGAAAAACTGTTTTTT
TRBD1,15,TRBV19,-,TRBJ1-4,CASSPSGGLSEKLFF,TGTGCCAGTAGTCCGTCAGGGGGCTTGTCTGAAAAACTGTTTTTT
-,12,TRBV15,-,TRBJ2-7,CATSREADSQYF,TGTGCCACCAGCAGAGAGGCAGACTCGCAGTACTTC
TRBD2,17,TRBV28,-,TRBJ2-2,CASSLQSGSPNTGELFF,TGTGCCAGCAGCCTCCAAAGCGGGAGTCCGAACACCGGGGAGCTGTTTTTT
TRBD1,13,TRBV29-1,once,TRBJ1-1,CSVERDSNTEAFF,TGCAGCGTTGAACGGGACAGCAACACTGAAGCTTTCTTT
TRBD2,17,TRBV28,-,TRBJ2-6,CASISGGQGSGANVLTF,TGTGCCAGCATCTCGGGAGGGCAGGGCTCTGGGGCCAACGTCCTGACTTTC
TRBD1,15,TRBV5-1,-,TRBJ1-5,CASSPGTGPGQPQHF,TGCGCCAGCAGCCCCGGGACAGGGCCCGGGCAGCCCCAGCATTTT
TRBD1,15,TRBV6-5,once,TRBJ2-7,CASSHRDRGAYEQYF,TGTGCCAGCAGCCACCGGGACAGGGGAGCCTACGAGCAGTACTTC
-,14,TRBV28,-,TRBJ1-4,CASSSGGSYEKLFF,TGTGCCAGCAGTTCGGGCGGTTCGTATGAAAAACTGTTTTTT
-,14,TRBV24-1,-,TRBJ2-1,CATSDSSRGDEQFF,TGTGCCACCAGTGATTCGAGCAGGGGTGATGAGCAGTTCTTC
-,14,TRBV6-5,-,TRBJ1-2,CASRATAGFYGYTF,TGTGCCAGCAGGGCTACTGCAGGATTCTATGGCTACACCTTC
TRBD2,16,TRBV5-5,-,TRBJ2-3,CASSRGLAGDQDTQYF,TGTGCCAGCAGCAGAGGACTAGCGGGAGACCAGGATACGCAGTATTTT
-,14,TRBV2,-,TRBJ1-5,CASRLQGVNQPQHF,TGTGCCAGCAGGCTACAGGGCGTCAACCAGCCCCAGCATTTT
-,16,TRBV28,-,TRBJ2-7,CASSLYHQRPGYEQYF,TGTGCCAGCAGTTTATACCATCAGCGACCAGGCTACGAGCAGTACTTC
-,12,TRBV24-1,-,TRBJ2-3,CATEGEADTQYF,TGTGCCACCGAGGGAGAAGCAGATACGCAGTATTTT
TRBD2,18,TRBV6-4,few,TRBJ2-3,CASSDPNRTSGRTDTQYF,TGTGCCAGCAGTGACCCTAACCGGACTAGCGGGAGGACAGATACGCAGTATTTT
TRBD1,14,TRBV29-1,-,TRBJ2-5,CSVSSGGEKETQYF,TGCAGCGTGAGCTCAGGGGGCGAGAAAGAGACCCAGTACTTC
-,19,TRBV6-1,-,TRBJ2-3,CASSESGFNYPQDTDTQYF,TGTGCCAGCAGTGAATCGGGGTTCAACTACCCCCAGGACACAGATACGCAGTATTTT
TRBD1,15,TRBV19,-,TRBJ2-3,CASARDRDGPDTQYF,TGTGCCAGCGCCAGGGACAGGGATGGCCCAGATACGCAGTATTTT
-,15,TRBV7-2,-,TRBJ2-2,CASSLEGHHTGELFF,TGTGCCAGCAGCTTAGAGGGACATCACACCGGGGAGCTGTTTTTT
-,16,TRBV6-6,-,TRBJ1-1,CASQHNRGTLNTEAFF,TGTGCCAGCCAGCATAATAGGGGGACCTTGAACACTGAAGCTTTCTTT
-,13,TRBV11-2,-,TRBJ2-3,CASSSVPWNTQYF,TGTGCCAGCAGCTCAGTCCCCTGGAATACGCAGTATTTT
-,14,TRBV3-1/TRBV3-2,-,TRBJ1-2,CASSPTVGFYGYTF,TGTGCCAGCAGTCCGACGGTGGGGTTCTATGGCTACACCTTC
-,13,TRBV7-3,-,TRBJ2-1,CASSLMGLHEQFF,TGTGCCAGCAGCTTAATGGGGTTGCATGAGCAGTTCTTC
TRBD2,15,TRBV19,once,TRBJ2-3,CASSIGGDLTDTQYF,TGTGCCAGTAGTATCGGGGGGGACCTCACAGATACGCAGTATTTT
TRBD2,17,TRBV19,-,TRBJ2-7,CASSPANSGTLPYEQYF,TGTGCCAGTAGTCCCGCGAATAGCGGGACCCTACCCTACGAGCAGTACTTC
TRBD2,14,TRBV19,-,TRBJ2-1,CASSKAGGPGEQFF,TGTGCCAGTAGTAAAGCGGGAGGGCCTGGTGAGCAGTTCTTC
-,16,TRBV28,-,TRBJ2-7,CASSSVWGSRGDEQYF,TGTGCCAGCAGTTCTGTATGGGGCAGTAGGGGCGACGAGCAGTACTTC
TRBD1,15,TRBV5-1,-,TRBJ1-5,CASSRDRWGNQPQHF,TGCGCCAGCAGCCGGGACAGGTGGGGAAATCAGCCCCAGCATTTT
TRBD2,16,TRBV10-1,-,TRBJ2-3,CASSSGTSGRTDTQYF,TGCGCCAGCAGTTCTGGGACTAGCGGGAGAACAGATACGCAGTATTTT
TRBD2,15,TRBV5-1,-,TRBJ2-7,CASSLVTGGPYEQYF,TGCGCCAGCAGCTTGGTCACGGGAGGACCCTACGAGCAGTACTTC